The 27 T cell receptor beta chains given below trace back to one sample, sequenced in a study of blood T cell repertoires in COVID-19 (dated by TCRdb to 2020 to 2021). Receptor libraries were prepared by the immunoSEQ multiplex PCR assay. Sourced from immuneACCESS, this table was stored by TCRdb with only in-frame sequences that have V and J called. A share of the clones is absent; for the studies checked, an unresolved V gene accounts for under half, and the remainder has no known explanation. The sample table contains 140,000 or so clones; only one count was recorded for around 84% of them. Around 9.6% of the sample is held by the ten biggest clonotypes. Specimen: peripheral blood. The receptors come from a man between 60 and 75 years old with active or convalescent COVID-19.

The rearrangement uses TRBV29-1 and TRBJ1-2; 11 nucleotides align to TRBD1. Unmatched junction bases numbered 1, after V lost 4 bases and J lost 3 bases. Germline CDR1 SQVTM, CDR2 ANQGSEA. CDR3 length: 13 amino acids. The CDR3 spells CSVGTGGDYGYTF. The CDR3 DNA reads as TGCAGCGTTGGGACAGGGGGCGACTATGGCTACACCTTC.

This clone was seen more than once but under ten times. The chain couples TRBV30 to TRBJ1-6; D remains unclear. The ends were cut back, 1 base at V and 7 bases at J, with 14 bases in the middle. Germline CDR1 GTSNPN, CDR2 SVGIG (reference sequence). CDR3 length: 15 residues. The chain's CDR3 is CAWSAGERMNSPLHF. The DNA for the CDR3 is TGTGCCTGGAGTGCTGGGGAGAGGATGAATTCACCCCTCCACTTT.

The CDR3 sequence is CASSLRGSSYNEQFF. The CDR3 DNA reads TGTGCCAGCAGTTTAAGAGGGAGCTCCTACAATGAGCAGTTCTTC. The V call is TRBV27, the J call TRBJ2-1; TRBD2 might be the D (5 bases). The V and J ends lost 2 bases and 0 bases respectively, with 8 bases between them. The CDR3 runs 15 residues. From germline, CDR1 is MNHEY and CDR2 SMNVEV (reference sequence).

This rearrangement joins TRBV5-6 to TRBJ2-5, with D possibly TRBD1 on 6 matching bases. Germline assignment: CDR1 SGHDT and CDR2 YYEEEE. The CDR3 extends over 14 amino acids. V lost 4 bases, J lost 5 bases, and 15 bases lay in between. The CDR3 bases are TGTGCCAGCAGCAGGGGACAACCCGCGGAGACCCAGTACTTC. It translates to CASSRGQPAETQYF.

The chain joins TRBV27 to TRBJ1-5; the match to TRBD1 covers 7 bases. Germline loops: CDR1 MNHEY, CDR2 SMNVEV (reference sequence). With V trimmed by 5 bases and J by 3 bases, 10 bases remained unmatched. This CDR3 spans 16 amino acids. CDR3 bases: TGTGCCAGCAGTACGACGGGACAGATCTACAATCAGCCCCAGCATTTT. Its translation: CASSTTGQIYNQPQHF.

The chain employs TRBV24-1 and TRBJ2-3; TRBD1 matches at 8 bases. CDR3 length: 18 residues. Germline V gene sequence: CDR1 KGHDR, CDR2 SFDVKD. The junction had 17 bases not matched to a gene; V was cut back by 8 bases and J by 2 bases. CDR3 amino acids: CATIVPIRTGFFTDTQYF. The CDR3, as DNA: TGTGCCACCATAGTTCCAATCAGGACAGGGTTTTTCACAGATACGCAGTATTTT.

The rearrangement uses TRBV6-1 and TRBJ2-7; D gene uncertain. Trimming shortened V by 0 bases and J by 6 bases, and 9 bases separated the two germline ends. This CDR3 contains 13 residues. In germline, CDR1 is MNHNS, CDR2 SASEGT. The CDR3: CASSEAILGEQYV. The CDR3 DNA reads as TGTGCCAGCAGTGAAGCTATTCTCGGCGAGCAGTACGTC.

V is TRBV15 and J is TRBJ1-1; no definite D call. CDR1 is LNHNV and CDR2 is YYDKDF in the germline V gene (reference sequence). The CDR3 is 13 amino acids. V lost 1 base and J lost 3, with 6 bases in between. CDR3 sequence reads: CATSRARDTEAFF. The CDR3 DNA reads TGTGCCACCAGCAGAGCTCGAGACACTGAAGCTTTCTTT. The entire variable domain, with the rest obtained from reference TRBV15 and TRBJ1-1, is as follows: DAMVIQNPRYQVTQFGKPVTLSCSQTLNHNVMYWYQQKSSQAPKLLFHYYDKDFNNEADTPDNFQSRRPNTSFCFLDIRSPGLGDTAMYLCATSRARDTEAFFGQGTRLTVV.

This clone was observed once. This rearrangement joins TRBV6-5 to TRBJ1-5; no clear D. The CDR3 contains 15 residues. Germline V gene data show CDR1 as MNHEY and CDR2 as SVGAGI. Trimming cost V 5 bases and J 9 bases, with 20 bases left between them. The DNA for the CDR3 is TGTGCCAGCAGTCGAAGCGGGGAGTCGCGATGGCCCCAGCATTTT. It yields the protein CASSRSGESRWPQHF.

The chain combines TRBV5-6 with TRBJ1-6; D not resolved. The CDR3 sequence is 16 residues long. V lost 4 bases to trimming and J lost 10 bases, with 21 bases between them. Germline values: CDR1 SGHDT, CDR2 YYEEEE. CDR3 DNA sequence: TGTGCCAGCAGCCCTGACGCGGGTGCGCGAAGCTCACCCCTCCACTTT. Its translation is CASSPDAGARSSPLHF.

V gene TRBV27 combines with J gene TRBJ2-7; the D gene is possibly TRBD1 (6 bases). Per the germline V gene, CDR1 is MNHEY and CDR2 is SMNVEV (reference sequence). With 5 bases removed from V and 0 bases from J, the gap between germline ends came to 17 bases. This CDR3 has 16 residues. CDR3 DNA sequence: TGTGCCAGCAGTAACCCGGGACACCAGAGCTCCTACGAGCAGTACTTC. Its translation is CASSNPGHQSSYEQYF.

CDR3 sequence reads: CASSLGQGAGYTF. The CDR3 coding sequence is TGTGCCAGCAGCCTCGGACAGGGGGCAGGCTACACCTTC. This rearrangement joins TRBV28 to TRBJ1-2, with TRBD1 matching 11 bases. The CDR3 totals 13 residues. Germline V gene sequence: CDR1 MDHEN, CDR2 SYDVKM. Trimming took 6 bases from V and 8 from J; bases not matched to a gene: 5.

V gene TRBV24-1 combines with J gene TRBJ2-3, with no clear D. Germline V gene sequence: CDR1 KGHDR, CDR2 SFDVKD. This CDR3 is built from 16 residues. Between the trimmed V and J ends, which lost 0 bases and 1 base, there was a span of 10 bases. The CDR3 is CATSDLLGMGTDTQYF. CDR3 nucleotides: TGTGCCACCAGTGATTTGCTAGGAATGGGCACAGATACGCAGTATTTT.

The chain is built from TRBV7-8 and TRBJ1-2; 8 bases agree with TRBD1. CDR1 and CDR2 (germline): SGHVS, FQNEAQ. With 1 base clipped from V and 8 bases from J, the junction kept 12 bases outside the gene matches. The CDR3 sequence is 16 residues long. The CDR3 DNA follows: TGTGCCAGCAGCTTAGGTCTGTCAGGGGGCGCCGGGGGCTACACCTTC. Protein: CASSLGLSGGAGGYTF.

The sample holds a few counts of this clone. The chain carries TRBV6-2 or TRBV6-3 and TRBJ1-6; D is undetermined. The V gene lost 2 bases and the J gene lost 12 bases, with 14 bases spanning the gap. The CDR3 consists of 14 residues. Per the germline V gene, CDR1 is MNHEY and CDR2 is SVGEGT. The CDR3 loop is CASSYPGGRLPLHF. The CDR3 DNA sequence: TGTGCCAGCAGTTACCCTGGAGGCCGTCTACCCCTCCACTTT.

The chain recombines TRBV12-5 with TRBJ2-3; TRBD1 might be the D (5 bases). Germline V gives CDR1 LGHNT, CDR2 FRNRAP. The V end lost 4 bases, the J end lost 0 bases, and 23 bases lay between the germline ends. The CDR3 loop spans 19 amino acids. CDR3 in DNA: TGTGCTAGTGGTTGGAAACAGGCTTTTACCTTAACTAGCACAGATACGCAGTATTTT. The encoded protein is CASGWKQAFTLTSTDTQYF.

The rearrangement uses TRBV2 and TRBJ2-5; TRBD1 agrees at 8 bases. J was trimmed by 6 bases and V by 5 bases; bases with no gene match: 5. Germline loops: CDR1 SNHLY, CDR2 FYNNEI. CDR3 size: 13 residues. The CDR3 is CASSLDREQTQYF. CDR3 bases: TGTGCCAGCAGTCTGGACAGGGAGCAGACCCAGTACTTC.

V gene TRBV5-1 combines with J gene TRBJ1-1; 11 nucleotides align to TRBD1. The CDR3 contains 17 residues. The germline V gene has CDR1 SGHRS and CDR2 YFSETQ. J lost 3 bases, V lost 4 bases, and 11 bases had no gene match. The CDR3 here is CASSPGQGANGDTEAFF. The CDR3 nucleotides read TGCGCCAGCAGCCCCGGACAGGGGGCTAATGGGGACACTGAAGCTTTCTTT.

The gene calls are TRBV27 and TRBJ2-1; TRBD1 agrees at 8 bases. V lost 6 bases, J lost 3 bases, and 4 bases stayed unmatched. Germline assignment: CDR1 MNHEY and CDR2 SMNVEV (reference sequence). The CDR3 runs to 14 residues. CDR3 nucleotides: TGTGCCAGCAGCATCGACAGGGGCTACAATGAGCAGTTCTTC. Amino acids: CASSIDRGYNEQFF.

The J gene is TRBJ1-1, the V gene TRBV29-1; tentative D call: TRBD1 (6 bases). The CDR3 has 14 amino acids. Between the trimmed V and J ends, which lost 3 bases and 0 bases, there was a span of 11 bases. Germline assignment: CDR1 SQVTM and CDR2 ANQGSEA. The CDR3 is CSVDRGGMNTEAFF. CDR3 sequence (DNA): TGCAGCGTTGATAGGGGGGGAATGAACACTGAAGCTTTCTTT. The whole variable domain, filled in from reference TRBV29-1 and TRBJ1-1, reads SAVISQKPSRDICQRGTSLTIQCQVDSQVTMMFWYRQQPGQSLTLIATANQGSEATYESGFVIDKFPISRPNLTFSTLTVSNMSPEDSSIYLCSVDRGGMNTEAFFGQGTRLTVV.

This chain joins TRBV4-3 and TRBJ2-2, with TRBD2 matching 9 bases. V dropped 1 base and J dropped 1; count of bases not matched to a gene: 1. CDR3 length equals 16 residues. Germline values: CDR1 LGHNA, CDR2 YSLEER. DNA of the CDR3: TGCGCCAGCAGCCAAGGACTAGCGGTGAACACCGGGGAGCTGTTTTTT. It is translated as CASSQGLAVNTGELFF.

This chain connects TRBV4-3 to TRBJ2-2, with D possibly being TRBD1 (5 bases). The ends were cut back, 3 bases at V and 6 bases at J, with 11 bases in the middle. Germline values: CDR1 LGHNA, CDR2 YSLEER. The CDR3 runs to 14 residues. CDR3 sequence (DNA): TGCGCCAGCAGCCAGATACAGGTGTCCGGGGAGCTGTTTTTT. Protein product: CASSQIQVSGELFF.

For the CDR3, the DNA is TGTGCCAGCAGCCGGGACAGGACCGATCAGCCCCAGCATTTT. Protein: CASSRDRTDQPQHF. The chain is built from TRBV4-2 and TRBJ1-5; 8 bases match TRBD1. This CDR3 spans 14 amino acids. Germline V gene sequence: CDR1 LGHNA, CDR2 YNFKEQ. Trimming took 4 bases from V and 5 from J; bases not matched to a gene: 4.

In its sample, this clone was seen a few times. V and J are TRBV9 and TRBJ1-6, with TRBD1 matching 7 bases. The CDR3 extends over 16 amino acids. Germline CDR1 and CDR2: SGDLS and YYNGEE. The V segment lost 1 base and the J segment 6 bases; nucleotides outside the gene matches: 7. The CDR3 coding sequence is TGTGCCAGCAGCGTATCTCCAGGGGGTGGTAATTCACCCCTCCACTTT. Residues: CASSVSPGGGNSPLHF.

This chain links TRBV24-1 with TRBJ2-2; 7 bases agree with TRBD1. The germline CDR1 and CDR2 sequences are KGHDR and SFDVKD. After removal of 4 bases from V and 4 bases from J, the junction contained 5 bases not matched to a gene. The CDR3 length is 15 residues. The CDR3 sequence: CATSDPTGPTGELFF. For the CDR3, the DNA is TGTGCCACCAGTGACCCGACAGGGCCCACCGGGGAGCTGTTTTTT.

The chain links TRBV19 to TRBJ2-1; 12 bases match TRBD2. The CDR3 is made up of 15 amino acids. The V segment lost 6 bases and the J segment 5 bases; nucleotides outside the gene matches: 5. Germline CDR1 and CDR2: LNHDA and SQIVND (reference sequence). For the CDR3, the DNA is TGTGCCAGTAGGCTAACTAGCGGGGGGCACAATGAGCAGTTCTTC. Protein: CASRLTSGGHNEQFF.

V usage is TRBV7-6 and J usage is TRBJ2-1; D gene ambiguous. The CDR3 is made up of 15 amino acids. The germline V and J ends were trimmed by 1 base and 2 bases, with 9 bases remaining between them. Germline values: CDR1 SGHVS, CDR2 FNYEAQ. CDR3 in amino acids: CASSLVALTYNEQFF. The CDR3 bases are TGTGCCAGCAGCTTAGTTGCGTTAACCTACAATGAGCAGTTCTTC. The whole variable domain, filled in from reference TRBV7-6 and TRBJ2-1, reads GAGVSQSPRYKVTKRGQDVALRCDPISGHVSLYWYRQALGQGPEFLTYFNYEAQQDKSGLPNDRFSAERPEGSISTLTIQRTEQRDSAMYRCASSLVALTYNEQFFGPGTRLTVL.